The 4 T cell receptor beta chains in this list originate from one sample, sequenced in a study of OX40 agonist ivuxolimab in advanced cancers. Sequencing used immunoSEQ multiplex PCR; TCRdb keeps in-frame clones, though not all of them. The table includes about 40,000 clones, 86% detected once. The sequencing used CD4+ or CD8+ T cells sorted from blood, collected in a trial of the OX40 agonist ivuxolimab. The receptors were sampled from an adult with an advanced solid tumor such as melanoma, head and neck, liver or kidney cancer.

This rearrangement joins TRBV19 to TRBJ2-1; 7 positions match TRBD2. Germline V gives CDR1 LNHDA, CDR2 SQIVND (reference sequence). With V trimmed by 3 bases and J by 3 bases, 5 bases remained unmatched. The CDR3 runs 15 residues. CDR3 DNA sequence: TGTGCCAGTAGTATTAGTGGGGGGGTCTACAATGAGCAGTTCTTC. Translation gives CASSISGGVYNEQFF. The entire variable domain, with the rest obtained from reference TRBV19 and TRBJ2-1, is as follows: DGGITQSPKYLFRKEGQNVTLSCEQNLNHDAMYWYRQDPGQGLRLIYYSQIVNDFQKGDIAEGYSVSREKKESFPLTVTSAQKNPTAFYLCASSISGGVYNEQFFGPGTRLTVL.

This clone has only a few counts. J is TRBJ2-2 and V is TRBV18, with 9 positions matching TRBD1. Germline loops: CDR1 KGHSH, CDR2 LQKENI. Losses at the gene ends were 0 bases for V and 7 bases for J; bases not matched to a gene: 6. There are 16 residues in the CDR3. CDR3 loop: CASSPPGTGLGGELFF. The CDR3, as DNA: TGTGCCAGCTCACCACCCGGGACAGGGCTTGGCGGGGAGCTGTTTTTT.

A few counts support this clone. The chain recombines TRBV28 with TRBJ1-5; D remains ambiguous. The CDR3 sequence is 12 residues long. Germline CDR1 reads MDHEN; CDR2 reads SYDVKM. Trimming stripped 7 bases from V and 4 bases from J, with 8 bases between. CDR3 residues: CASNWANQPQHF. CDR3 bases: TGTGCCAGCAATTGGGCGAATCAGCCCCAGCATTTT.

J is TRBJ2-5 and V is TRBV6-5; D gene uncertain. Germline lookup yields CDR1 MNHEY and CDR2 SVGAGI. CDR3 length: 11 residues. The V gene lost 6 bases and the J gene lost 0 bases, with 2 bases spanning the gap. In nucleotides, the CDR3 is TGTGCCAGCAGCGACCAAGAGACCCAGTACTTC. Encoded protein: CASSDQETQYF.